Listed below are T cell receptor beta chains from one sample, sequenced in a study of CD4 T cells in relation to SARS-CoV-2 and coronaviruses. Sequencing was performed with immunoSEQ multiplex PCR; in TCRdb, only in-frame clones are kept and a portion is missing. The repertoire holds 25,000 to 30,000 clones, with over 60% as singletons. These receptors are not linked to any known antigen. What was sequenced was CD4+ T cells from PBMCs, cultured in vitro. These receptors all stem from a human donor in good health. The CDR3 runs from the conserved cysteine through the conserved F or W. The D gene is left open where the match is weak. The size entry is marked missing in some rows and otherwise reads once, few, many or a size class.

clone_size: few
j_call: TRBJ1-6
d_call: -
v_call: TRBV6-5
cdr3_aa: CASSYGALRDSPLHF
cdr3_nt: TGTGCCAGCAGTTACGGGGCCCTAAGGGATTCACCCCTCCACTTT

clone_size: -
j_call: TRBJ2-1
d_call: -
v_call: TRBV9
cdr3_aa: CASSVASYNEQFF
cdr3_nt: TGTGCCAGCAGCGTAGCTAGTTACAATGAGCAGTTCTTC

clone_size: -
j_call: TRBJ2-5
d_call: TRBD2
v_call: TRBV19
cdr3_aa: CASSIGGSGIPQETQYF
cdr3_nt: TGTGCCAGTAGTATAGGAGGCAGCGGGATACCTCAAGAGACCCAGTACTTC

clone_size: once
j_call: TRBJ2-7
d_call: -
v_call: TRBV2
cdr3_aa: CASSARSEQYF
cdr3_nt: TGTGCCAGCAGTGCCCGCAGCGAGCAGTACTTC

clone_size: few
j_call: TRBJ1-5
d_call: TRBD1
v_call: TRBV10-3
cdr3_aa: CAISPGQGLQPQHF
cdr3_nt: TGTGCCATCAGCCCGGGACAGGGATTACAGCCCCAGCATTTT

clone_size: -
j_call: TRBJ2-1
d_call: TRBD1
v_call: TRBV11-2
cdr3_aa: CASSLGQGIFNEQFF
cdr3_nt: TGTGCCAGCAGCTTAGGACAGGGGATCTTCAATGAGCAGTTCTTC

clone_size: -
j_call: TRBJ1-1
d_call: -
v_call: TRBV20-1
cdr3_aa: CSAREGGAFF
cdr3_nt: TGCAGTGCTAGAGAGGGCGGCGCTTTCTTT

clone_size: -
j_call: TRBJ2-7
d_call: -
v_call: TRBV6-6
cdr3_aa: CASSYSTPTQGEGYF
cdr3_nt: TGTGCCAGCAGTTACTCGACACCAACACAGGGGGAGGGGTACTTC

clone_size: -
j_call: TRBJ2-7
d_call: TRBD2
v_call: TRBV9
cdr3_aa: CASSVDGGGSSYEQYF
cdr3_nt: TGTGCCAGCAGCGTAGATGGGGGAGGGAGCTCCTACGAGCAGTACTTC

clone_size: -
j_call: TRBJ2-7
d_call: TRBD1
v_call: TRBV4-1
cdr3_aa: CASSQGDRETYEQYF
cdr3_nt: TGCGCCAGCAGCCAGGGGGACAGGGAGACATACGAGCAGTACTTC

clone_size: -
j_call: TRBJ2-3
d_call: TRBD2
v_call: TRBV19
cdr3_aa: CASWDYIDTQYF
cdr3_nt: TGTGCCTCCTGGGACTACATCGATACGCAGTATTTT

clone_size: -
j_call: TRBJ1-2
d_call: -
v_call: TRBV21-1
cdr3_aa: CASPQLVASYGYTF
cdr3_nt: TGTGCCAGCCCCCAGCTGGTGGCCTCTTATGGCTACACCTTC

clone_size: -
j_call: TRBJ2-3
d_call: TRBD2
v_call: TRBV2
cdr3_aa: CASSEGRWTSGTDTQYF
cdr3_nt: TGTGCCAGCAGTGAAGGGAGGTGGACTAGCGGAACAGATACGCAGTATTTT

clone_size: -
j_call: TRBJ1-1
d_call: -
v_call: TRBV6-5
cdr3_aa: CASSYRQKNTEAFF
cdr3_nt: TGTGCCAGCAGTTACCGTCAGAAGAACACTGAAGCTTTCTTT

clone_size: -
j_call: TRBJ2-5
d_call: TRBD1
v_call: TRBV10-2
cdr3_aa: CASRERGQRSETQYF
cdr3_nt: TGCGCCAGCAGAGAAAGGGGGCAGAGGAGCGAGACCCAGTACTTC

clone_size: -
j_call: TRBJ2-5
d_call: -
v_call: TRBV24-1
cdr3_aa: CATSVGAGETQYF
cdr3_nt: TGTGCCACCAGTGTGGGGGCTGGGGAGACCCAGTACTTC

clone_size: -
j_call: TRBJ2-1
d_call: TRBD2
v_call: TRBV2
cdr3_aa: CASSDPSSGSYNEQFF
cdr3_nt: TGTGCCAGCAGTGACCCATCTAGCGGGAGTTACAATGAGCAGTTCTTC

clone_size: -
j_call: TRBJ1-1
d_call: -
v_call: TRBV18
cdr3_aa: CASSPGQNTEAFF
cdr3_nt: TGTGCCAGCTCACCCGGACAGAACACTGAAGCTTTCTTT

clone_size: -
j_call: TRBJ1-1
d_call: -
v_call: TRBV9
cdr3_aa: CASSVAAGISTEAFF
cdr3_nt: TGTGCCAGCAGCGTAGCGGCCGGGATAAGCACTGAAGCTTTCTTT

clone_size: -
j_call: TRBJ2-1
d_call: -
v_call: TRBV12-3/TRBV12-4
cdr3_aa: CASRSTGTGEQFF
cdr3_nt: TGTGCCAGCAGGTCGACAGGGACTGGTGAGCAGTTCTTC

clone_size: -
j_call: TRBJ1-6
d_call: TRBD1
v_call: TRBV5-1
cdr3_aa: CASSSQGDNSPLHF
cdr3_nt: TGCGCCAGCAGCTCACAGGGGGATAATTCACCCCTCCACTTT

clone_size: few
j_call: TRBJ1-3
d_call: -
v_call: TRBV30
cdr3_aa: CAWSARMGNTIYF
cdr3_nt: TGTGCCTGGAGTGCCAGGATGGGAAACACCATATATTTT

clone_size: -
j_call: TRBJ2-1
d_call: TRBD2
v_call: TRBV27
cdr3_aa: CASSLVVTSGGVEQFF
cdr3_nt: TGTGCCAGCAGTTTAGTTGTAACTAGCGGGGGCGTAGAGCAGTTCTTC

clone_size: -
j_call: TRBJ2-7
d_call: -
v_call: TRBV19
cdr3_aa: CASSSHRGRGGTTSYEQYF
cdr3_nt: TGTGCCAGTAGTTCTCACAGGGGGCGCGGGGGGACCACCTCCTACGAGCAGTACTTC

clone_size: -
j_call: TRBJ2-5
d_call: TRBD1
v_call: TRBV6-5
cdr3_aa: CASSTLGTGGETQYF
cdr3_nt: TGTGCCAGCAGTACCTTAGGGACAGGGGGCGAGACCCAGTACTTC

clone_size: -
j_call: TRBJ2-7
d_call: -
v_call: TRBV3-1/TRBV3-2
cdr3_aa: CASSRWTYEQYF
cdr3_nt: TGTGCCAGCAGCCGCTGGACCTACGAGCAGTACTTC

clone_size: -
j_call: TRBJ2-3
d_call: -
v_call: TRBV18
cdr3_aa: CASSPYTDTQYF
cdr3_nt: TGTGCCAGCTCACCATATACAGATACGCAGTATTTT

clone_size: -
j_call: TRBJ1-2
d_call: -
v_call: TRBV25-1
cdr3_aa: CASSFTENYGYTF
cdr3_nt: TGTGCCAGCAGTTTTACCGAGAACTATGGCTACACCTTC

clone_size: few
j_call: TRBJ1-6
d_call: -
v_call: TRBV7-2
cdr3_aa: CASSPMVSSYNSPLHF
cdr3_nt: TGTGCCAGCAGCCCGATGGTCAGCTCCTATAATTCACCCCTCCACTTT

clone_size: few
j_call: TRBJ2-7
d_call: -
v_call: TRBV25-1
cdr3_aa: CASSPRQGIAYEQYF
cdr3_nt: TGTGCCAGCAGTCCAAGACAAGGAATAGCCTACGAGCAGTACTTC

clone_size: -
j_call: TRBJ2-3
d_call: -
v_call: TRBV5-5
cdr3_aa: CASSIKGGGPDTQYF
cdr3_nt: TGTGCCAGCAGCATCAAAGGGGGAGGACCAGATACGCAGTATTTT

clone_size: -
j_call: TRBJ1-2
d_call: -
v_call: TRBV5-5
cdr3_aa: CASSPGREIYGYTF
cdr3_nt: TGTGCCAGCAGCCCGGGGAGGGAAATCTATGGCTACACCTTC

clone_size: -
j_call: TRBJ2-5
d_call: TRBD1
v_call: TRBV12-3/TRBV12-4
cdr3_aa: CASRGQGKETQYF
cdr3_nt: TGTGCCAGCAGAGGACAGGGGAAAGAGACCCAGTACTTC

clone_size: -
j_call: TRBJ2-3
d_call: -
v_call: TRBV5-6
cdr3_aa: CASIDSGTFSTDTQYF
cdr3_nt: TGTGCCAGCATCGATTCCGGGACATTCAGCACAGATACGCAGTATTTT

clone_size: -
j_call: TRBJ2-5
d_call: -
v_call: TRBV2
cdr3_aa: CASSREGGGGETQYF
cdr3_nt: TGTGCCAGCAGCCGCGAAGGGGGAGGCGGAGAGACCCAGTACTTC

clone_size: -
j_call: TRBJ2-1
d_call: TRBD2
v_call: TRBV4-3
cdr3_aa: CASSRVGGGNEQFF
cdr3_nt: TGCGCCAGCAGCCGAGTCGGGGGGGGCAATGAGCAGTTCTTC

clone_size: -
j_call: TRBJ1-2
d_call: -
v_call: TRBV7-9
cdr3_aa: CASSQNGQDYGYTF
cdr3_nt: TGTGCCAGCAGCCAAAACGGGCAGGACTATGGCTACACCTTC

clone_size: -
j_call: TRBJ1-4
d_call: -
v_call: TRBV2
cdr3_aa: CASREISPTNEKLFF
cdr3_nt: TGTGCCAGCAGGGAGATCTCTCCAACTAATGAAAAACTGTTTTTT

clone_size: -
j_call: TRBJ2-1
d_call: -
v_call: TRBV7-9
cdr3_aa: CASSLDWGDEQFF
cdr3_nt: TGTGCCAGCAGCTTAGACTGGGGCGATGAGCAGTTCTTC

clone_size: -
j_call: TRBJ1-1
d_call: -
v_call: TRBV6-5
cdr3_aa: CASSLNTGKTEAFF
cdr3_nt: TGTGCCAGCAGCCTGAACACTGGCAAGACTGAAGCTTTCTTT

clone_size: -
j_call: TRBJ1-1
d_call: TRBD1
v_call: TRBV25-1
cdr3_aa: CASSGQGLGTEAFF
cdr3_nt: TGTGCCAGCAGTGGACAGGGGTTAGGGACTGAAGCTTTCTTT

clone_size: -
j_call: TRBJ1-4
d_call: TRBD1
v_call: TRBV30
cdr3_aa: CARSGTAGEKLFF
cdr3_nt: TGTGCCCGATCCGGGACAGCAGGCGAAAAACTGTTTTTT

clone_size: -
j_call: TRBJ2-7
d_call: TRBD1
v_call: TRBV5-1
cdr3_aa: CASSHGQGGSHEQYF
cdr3_nt: TGCGCCAGCAGCCATGGACAGGGTGGTTCTCACGAGCAGTACTTC

clone_size: -
j_call: TRBJ2-7
d_call: TRBD2
v_call: TRBV3-1/TRBV3-2
cdr3_aa: CASSQGLAGVHEQYF
cdr3_nt: TGTGCCAGCAGCCAAGGACTAGCGGGAGTGCACGAGCAGTACTTC

clone_size: -
j_call: TRBJ1-1
d_call: -
v_call: TRBV27
cdr3_aa: CASSLSGGNTEAFF
cdr3_nt: TGTGCCAGCAGTTTATCGGGGGGGAACACTGAAGCTTTCTTT